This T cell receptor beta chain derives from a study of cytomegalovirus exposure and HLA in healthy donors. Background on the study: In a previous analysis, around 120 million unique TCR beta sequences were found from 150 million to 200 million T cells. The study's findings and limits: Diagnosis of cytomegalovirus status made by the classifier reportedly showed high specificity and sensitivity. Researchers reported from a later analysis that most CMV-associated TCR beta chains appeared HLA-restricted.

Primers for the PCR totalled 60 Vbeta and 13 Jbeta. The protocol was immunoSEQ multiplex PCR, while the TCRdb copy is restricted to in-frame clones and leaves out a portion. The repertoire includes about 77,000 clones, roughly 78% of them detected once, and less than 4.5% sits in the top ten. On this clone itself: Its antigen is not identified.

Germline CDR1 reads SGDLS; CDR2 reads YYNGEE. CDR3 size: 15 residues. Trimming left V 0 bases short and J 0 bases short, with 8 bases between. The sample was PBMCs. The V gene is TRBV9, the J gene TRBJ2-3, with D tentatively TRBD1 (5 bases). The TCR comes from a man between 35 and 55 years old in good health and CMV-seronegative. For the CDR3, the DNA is TGTGCCAGCAGCGTAGGGACAACTAGCACAGATACGCAGTATTTT. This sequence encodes CASSVGTTSTDTQYF.